This TCR beta chain was sequenced in a study of blood T cell repertoires in COVID-19. Study background: Sites across the United States, Italy and Spain contributed samples from acute and convalescent COVID-19. Sample material is recorded as cDNA or gDNA derived from T cells, B-cell-depleted T cells, or PBMCs.

The CDR3 contains 17 residues. The germline gives CDR1 LNHDA, CDR2 SQIVND (reference sequence). Trimming removed 6 bases from V and 3 bases from J; junction bases left unmatched: 12. In the original processing: Amplification from reference gene primers served as the basis for estimated nucleated cell counts. Profiled with immunoSEQ multiplex PCR; TCRdb holds only in-frame clones, not every one. Clone size and V and J calls were adopted from that table, with D and trimming inferred from the DNA. The data contain about 41,000 clones, roughly four fifths of them singletons. The chain combines TRBV19 with TRBJ2-7, with 12 bases matching TRBD2. This receptor was taken from a woman in her fifties or sixties with acute or convalescent COVID-19. Sequenced material: peripheral blood. In nucleotides, the CDR3 is TGTGCCAGTAGCACCTATCCGACTAGCGGGAGTAGCTACGAGCAGTACTTC. Translating it yields CASSTYPTSGSSYEQYF. The variable domain in full, with the rest retrieved from reference TRBV19 and TRBJ2-7, is DGGITQSPKYLFRKEGQNVTLSCEQNLNHDAMYWYRQDPGQGLRLIYYSQIVNDFQKGDIAEGYSVSREKKESFPLTVTSAQKNPTAFYLCASSTYPTSGSSYEQYFGPGTRLTVT.